Each of the 24 T cell receptor beta chains below was sequenced from the same sample in a study of blood T cell repertoires in COVID-19. The method was immunoSEQ multiplex PCR; TCRdb's version includes in-frame clones alone and lacks a portion of them. The table has about 82,000 clones, roughly 78% seen once. Material for sequencing was peripheral blood. Every receptor here comes from a man aged 60 to 69 with COVID-19, enrolled during active disease.

The chain is built from TRBV9 and TRBJ1-5; D possibly corresponds to TRBD1 (6 bases). The CDR3 is 13 residues long. Trimming pared 4 bases from V and 7 bases from J, leaving 12 bases between. Germline CDR1 is SGDLS and CDR2 is YYNGEE. As DNA, the CDR3 is TGTGCCAGCAGCTTACAGGGTGGGCAGCCCCAGCATTTT. Amino acids: CASSLQGGQPQHF.

The rearrangement joins TRBV13 to TRBJ1-4; 7 bases are a match to TRBD1. Germline CDR1 and CDR2: PRHDT and FYEKMQ (reference sequence). The J segment lost 8 bases and the V segment lost 5 bases, leaving 11 bases of the junction unmatched. The CDR3 has 15 residues. DNA of the CDR3: TGTGCCAGCAGCACACGGACAGGATGTAAAGAAAAACTGTTTTTT. Its protein product is CASSTRTGCKEKLFF.

The chain joins TRBV20-1 to TRBJ1-1; no reliable D call. Germline CDR1 is DFQATT and CDR2 is SNEGSKA (reference sequence). The V end lost 3 bases, the J end lost 0 bases, and 5 bases lay between the germline ends. The CDR3 covers 12 residues. CDR3 DNA: TGCAGTGCTAGTCTGTTGAACACTGAAGCTTTCTTT. Translated, it gives CSASLLNTEAFF.

The rearrangement joins TRBV6-5 to TRBJ2-1, with 7 bases lining up with TRBD2. Unmatched junction bases numbered 4, after V lost 4 bases and J lost 7 bases. CDR3 length equals 13 residues. The germline gives CDR1 MNHEY, CDR2 SVGAGI. The CDR3 DNA reads TGTGCCAGCAGTTCTCCCGGGGGGAATGAGCAGTTCTTC. The encoded protein is CASSSPGGNEQFF.

This chain joins TRBV11-2 and TRBJ2-1, with 9 bases matching TRBD2. The V gene's germline CDR1 is SGHAT and CDR2 FQNNGV. V shed 7 bases and J 1 base; nucleotides not matched to a gene: 11. The CDR3 runs to 17 residues. CDR3 amino acids: CASTRGGGGDSYNEQFF. Written as DNA, the CDR3 is TGTGCCAGCACCCGCGGGGGCGGGGGGGATTCCTACAATGAGCAGTTCTTC.

The chain carries TRBV4-1 and TRBJ1-5, with D possibly matching TRBD1 (5 bases). The CDR3 is 16 residues long. Germline CDR1 MGHRA, CDR2 YSYEKL. Trimming cost V 5 bases and J 7 bases, with 21 bases left between them. The CDR3 DNA reads as TGCGCCAGCAGCAAGGGGCTGGACTTAAGCGGGCAGCCCCAGCATTTT. Encoded protein: CASSKGLDLSGQPQHF.

The V gene is TRBV7-3, the J gene TRBJ2-3, with 8 bases lining up with TRBD2. J was trimmed by 3 bases and V by 5 bases; bases with no gene match: 7. There are 15 residues in the CDR3. The germline gives CDR1 SGHTA, CDR2 FQGTGA. This CDR3 is CASSHAGGGTDTQYF. CDR3 in DNA: TGTGCCAGCAGCCATGCGGGGGGAGGGACAGATACGCAGTATTTT.

The chain combines TRBV4-1 with TRBJ1-1; D not certain. V dropped 4 bases and J dropped 11 bases, with 23 bases sitting between them. Germline CDR1 MGHRA, CDR2 YSYEKL. This CDR3 comprises 15 residues. The DNA for the CDR3 is TGCGCCAGCAGCCCCCGGGCTACAGCGGTCCAAGGGGCTTTCTTT. This sequence encodes CASSPRATAVQGAFF.

V is TRBV6-2 or TRBV6-3 and J is TRBJ1-2, with 7 positions matching TRBD1. CDR1 is MNHEY and CDR2 is SVGEGT in the germline V gene. Trimming at V came to 0 bases and at J to 3 bases, leaving 4 bases not matched to a gene. CDR3 size: 15 residues. The CDR3 here is CASSYSRGPDYGYTF. CDR3 DNA: TGTGCCAGCAGTTACTCAAGGGGGCCTGACTATGGCTACACCTTC.

This clone was counted only a few times. The chain employs TRBV14 and TRBJ1-2, with D unclear. The CDR3 covers 15 residues. Germline V gene sequence: CDR1 SGHDN, CDR2 FVKESK. Trimming removed 4 bases from V and 2 bases from J, with 14 bases in between. The CDR3: CASSREQSSNYGYTF. CDR3 nucleotide sequence: TGTGCCAGCAGCCGAGAACAGAGTTCAAACTATGGCTACACCTTC. Complete variable domain (other parts from reference TRBV14 and TRBJ1-2): EAGVTQFPSHSVIEKGQTVTLRCDPISGHDNLYWYRRVMGKEIKFLLHFVKESKQDESGMPNNRFLAERTGGTYSTLKVQPAELEDSGVYFCASSREQSSNYGYTFGSGTRLTVV.

This clone occurred a few times. The chain carries TRBV11-2 and TRBJ1-2; possible D gene TRBD1, 5 bases. This CDR3 comprises 13 residues. Trimming pared 4 bases from V and 7 bases from J, leaving 13 bases between. CDR1 and CDR2 from the germline V gene are SGHAT and FQNNGV. The CDR3 reads CASSSFRVPGYTF. CDR3 in DNA: TGTGCCAGCAGCTCATTCAGGGTCCCTGGCTACACCTTC.

The CDR3 loop is CASTGETNTEAFF. CDR3 DNA: TGTGCCAGCACGGGGGAGACCAACACTGAAGCTTTCTTT. The J gene is TRBJ1-1, the V gene TRBV2; maybe TRBD1 (5 bases). CDR3 length: 13 residues. Trimming cost V 7 bases and J 2 bases, with 11 bases left between them. Germline assignment: CDR1 SNHLY and CDR2 FYNNEI.

This clone came up a few times. The chain carries TRBV29-1 and TRBJ2-2; TRBD1 matches 7 bases. The CDR3 spans 12 residues. Germline V gives CDR1 SQVTM, CDR2 ANQGSEA. Trimming cost V 7 bases and J 4 bases; bases outside gene matches: 3. The CDR3 region is CSGGQPTGELFF. The CDR3 DNA reads as TGCAGCGGGGGACAGCCCACCGGGGAGCTGTTTTTT.

The genes are TRBV10-2 and TRBJ2-7; 7 bases map to TRBD2. CDR1 and CDR2 (germline): WSHSY, SAAADI. The CDR3 is 14 residues long. Losses at the gene ends were 6 bases for V and 0 bases for J; bases not matched to a gene: 5. CDR3 amino acids: CASSKAGSSYEQYF. In DNA form, the CDR3 reads TGCGCCAGCAGCAAAGCGGGGAGCTCCTACGAGCAGTACTTC.

The chain links TRBV10-2 to TRBJ2-7; D might be TRBD2 (6 bases). The ends were cut back, 4 bases at V and 3 bases at J, with 13 bases in the middle. CDR3 size: 14 residues. CDR1 is WSHSY and CDR2 is SAAADI in the germline V gene. CDR3 protein: CASSGGWRDYEQYF. The CDR3 nucleotides read TGCGCCAGCAGTGGGGGATGGCGGGACTACGAGCAGTACTTC.

This clone was seen once. Other DNA sequences in the same sample also yield this CDR3. V usage is TRBV6-5 and J usage is TRBJ2-7; D gene ambiguous. This CDR3 spans 10 amino acids. Trimming removed 8 bases from V and 4 bases from J, with 6 bases in between. The germline gives CDR1 MNHEY, CDR2 SVGAGI. CDR3 sequence: CASGDYEQYF. CDR3 in DNA: TGTGCCAGCGGAGATTACGAGCAGTACTTC.

The chain is built from TRBV11-2 and TRBJ1-5, with a weak D call TRBD1 (5 bases). Germline V CDR1 and CDR2: SGHAT, FQNNGV. Trimming stripped 5 bases from V and 4 bases from J, with 12 bases between. The CDR3 totals 14 residues. The DNA of the CDR3 is TGTGCCAGCAGCCAAACGGGGGGGAATCAGCCCCAGCATTTT. Amino acids: CASSQTGGNQPQHF.

The V gene is TRBV7-9, the J gene TRBJ2-4; the match to TRBD2 covers 11 bases. The CDR3 sequence is 15 residues long. Germline V lookup: CDR1 SEHNR, CDR2 FQNEAQ (reference sequence). V was clipped by 5 bases and J by 3 bases; unmatched bases: 3. DNA for the CDR3: TGTGCCAGCAGCCCCGGGACTAGCGGCAAAAACATTCAGTACTTC. This sequence encodes CASSPGTSGKNIQYF.

This chain connects TRBV7-2 to TRBJ2-1; TRBD2 matches at 9 bases. Per the germline V gene, CDR1 is SGHTA and CDR2 is FQGNSA. Trimming cost V 5 bases and J 6 bases; bases outside gene matches: 11. The CDR3 runs 16 residues. Here the CDR3 reads CASSKVRLAESNEQFF. In nucleotides, the CDR3 is TGTGCCAGCAGCAAAGTCAGACTAGCGGAAAGCAATGAGCAGTTCTTC.

The chain is built from TRBV19 and TRBJ2-7; 8 positions agree with TRBD2. With 5 bases clipped from V and 2 bases from J, the junction kept 8 bases outside the gene matches. CDR1 and CDR2 (germline): LNHDA, SQIVND (reference sequence). CDR3 length: 15 amino acids. CDR3 loop: CASSLKRGQTYEQYF. The CDR3 DNA follows: TGTGCCAGTAGTCTAAAGCGGGGGCAAACCTACGAGCAGTACTTC.

J is TRBJ2-2 and V is TRBV19; D is undetermined. The germline CDR1 and CDR2 sequences are LNHDA and SQIVND (reference sequence). The CDR3 has 11 amino acids. Trimming shortened V by 8 bases and J by 6 bases, and 7 bases separated the two germline ends. The CDR3 reads CASDRSGELFF. CDR3 sequence (DNA): TGTGCCAGTGATCGGTCCGGGGAGCTGTTTTTT.

The genes are TRBV2 and TRBJ1-5; maybe TRBD1 (6 bases). V gave up 6 bases and J gave up 0 bases, with 12 bases separating them. CDR1 and CDR2 from the germline V gene are SNHLY and FYNNEI. The CDR3 loop spans 15 amino acids. The CDR3 DNA reads as TGTGCCAGCAGGGGGGACACAGATAGCAATCAGCCCCAGCATTTT. Translation: CASRGDTDSNQPQHF.

The chain uses TRBV19 and TRBJ2-7; TRBD2 matches at 7 bases. This CDR3 comprises 15 residues. Germline-derived CDR1 and CDR2 are LNHDA and SQIVND (reference sequence). Trimming at V came to 3 bases and at J to 2 bases, leaving 7 bases not matched to a gene. The CDR3 DNA reads as TGTGCCAGTAGTATCCTCGCGGGGGTGGCCTACGAGCAGTACTTC. It codes for CASSILAGVAYEQYF.

The chain links TRBV5-1 to TRBJ2-7; D is unclear. The length of the CDR3 is 13 residues. Trimming shortened V by 6 bases and J by 0 bases, and 10 bases separated the two germline ends. The germline CDR1 and CDR2 sequences are SGHRS and YFSETQ. The CDR3 reads CASTLGNSYEQYF. CDR3 DNA: TGCGCCAGCACCCTAGGTAACTCCTACGAGCAGTACTTC.